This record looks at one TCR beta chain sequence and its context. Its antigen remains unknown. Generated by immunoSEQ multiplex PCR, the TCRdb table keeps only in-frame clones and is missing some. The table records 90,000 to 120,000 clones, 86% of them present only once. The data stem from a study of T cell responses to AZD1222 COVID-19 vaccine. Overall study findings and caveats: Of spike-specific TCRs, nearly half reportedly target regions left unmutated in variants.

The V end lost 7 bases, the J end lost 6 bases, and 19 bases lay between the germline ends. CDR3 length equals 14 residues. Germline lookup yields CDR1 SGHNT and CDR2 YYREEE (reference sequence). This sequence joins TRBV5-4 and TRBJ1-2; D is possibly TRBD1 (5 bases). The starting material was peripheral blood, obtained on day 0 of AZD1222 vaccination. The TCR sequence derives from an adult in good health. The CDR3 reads CASGTKEGINGYTF. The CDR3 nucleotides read TGTGCCAGCGGCACAAAGGAGGGGATCAATGGCTACACCTTC.